The next 15 T cell receptor beta chains were all read from a single sample in a study of blood T cell repertoires in COVID-19. Only in-frame clones appear in the TCRdb table, and some are missing; sequencing was by immunoSEQ multiplex PCR. Among 150,000 to 200,000 clones listed, more than 85% were seen once. The sequencing sample was made of peripheral blood. These receptors all stem from a man aged 18-30 years with acute or convalescent COVID-19.

This chain links TRBV6-5 with TRBJ2-3; D not certain. The CDR3 has 15 amino acids. The germline V gene encodes CDR1 MNHEY and CDR2 SVGAGI. V was trimmed by 10 bases and J by 0 bases, leaving 17 bases between them. For the CDR3, the DNA is TGTGCCACCATGGGCTATCCATCTAGCACAGATACGCAGTATTTT. Translating it yields CATMGYPSSTDTQYF.

The rearrangement links TRBV2 to TRBJ2-4; a possible D gene is TRBD1 (5 bases). The CDR3 has 15 residues. Germline V lookup: CDR1 SNHLY, CDR2 FYNNEI. V lost 7 bases, J lost 0 bases, and 13 bases lay in between. CDR3 in DNA: TGTGCCAGCATCCCCCTGACAGAAGCCAAAAACATTCAGTACTTC. Protein sequence: CASIPLTEAKNIQYF.

The table lists this clone with a few counts. This chain links TRBV29-1 with TRBJ2-5; 7 positions match TRBD1. This CDR3 contains 14 residues. CDR1 and CDR2 from the germline V gene are SQVTM and ANQGSEA. J lost 5 bases, V lost 4 bases, and 10 bases had no gene match. CDR3 residues: CSVANRGWEETQYF. CDR3 coding DNA: TGCAGCGTTGCGAACAGGGGCTGGGAGGAGACCCAGTACTTC.

The chain uses TRBV11-2 and TRBJ1-2, with 10 bases aligning to TRBD1. This CDR3 region has 15 residues. The V gene end was trimmed by 1 base and the J gene end by 8 bases; junction bases not matched to a gene: 7. The germline V gene encodes CDR1 SGHAT and CDR2 FQNNGV. CDR3: CASSLGTGGGDGYTF. The CDR3 bases are TGTGCCAGCAGCTTAGGGACAGGGGGGGGCGACGGCTACACCTTC.

This chain uses TRBV28 with TRBJ1-2; 8 bases agree with TRBD1. The V and J ends lost 6 bases and 13 bases, in that order; junction bases with no gene match: 28. This CDR3 has 18 amino acids. Germline V gene sequence: CDR1 MDHEN, CDR2 SYDVKM. CDR3: CASSPTTLLGTGPWPCTF. As DNA, the CDR3 is TGTGCCAGCAGCCCAACTACCCTCCTCGGGACAGGTCCATGGCCCTGCACCTTC.

The chain recombines TRBV5-8 with TRBJ1-1; TRBD1 might be the D (6 bases). The CDR3 sequence is 16 residues long. Deletions cut 2 bases from V and 5 bases from J, with 19 bases between. Per the germline V gene, CDR1 is SGHTS and CDR2 is YDEGEE. CDR3 protein: CASSLTKGGRKTEAFF. In DNA form, the CDR3 reads TGTGCCAGCAGCTTAACGAAGGGGGGGCGAAAGACTGAAGCTTTCTTT. The whole variable domain, filled in from reference TRBV5-8 and TRBJ1-1, reads EAGVTQSPTHLIKTRGQQATLRCSPISGHTSVYWYQQALGLGLQFLLWYDEGEERNRGNFPPRFSGRQFPNYSSELNVNALELEDSALYLCASSLTKGGRKTEAFFGQGTRLTVV.

This clone has a handful of counts. The chain couples TRBV5-1 to TRBJ1-1; D gene ambiguous. Germline loops: CDR1 SGHRS, CDR2 YFSETQ. CDR3 length: 15 amino acids. V lost 3 bases to trimming and J lost 1 base, with 13 bases between them. As DNA, the CDR3 is TGCGCCAGCAGCTACCGGGGTAGGGAGAACACTGAAGCTTTCTTT. Amino acid sequence: CASSYRGRENTEAFF.

The J gene is TRBJ1-2, the V gene TRBV15; D is possibly TRBD1 (5 bases). The CDR3 covers 15 residues. Germline-derived CDR1 and CDR2 are LNHNV and YYDKDF (reference sequence). V dropped 3 bases and J dropped 6 bases, with 17 bases sitting between them. DNA of the CDR3: TGTGCCACCAGCAGGCAAGGGGCAGGACAAAATGGCTACACCTTC. Amino acids: CATSRQGAGQNGYTF.

The V and J genes are TRBV30 and TRBJ1-2; D ambiguous. V shed 2 bases and J shed 5 bases, with 12 bases lying between them. The length of the CDR3 is 13 residues. Germline values: CDR1 GTSNPN, CDR2 SVGIG (reference sequence). This CDR3 reads CAWSWRVQYGYTF. DNA of the CDR3: TGTGCCTGGAGTTGGAGGGTTCAATATGGCTACACCTTC. The full variable domain, completed using reference TRBV30 and TRBJ1-2, is SQTIHQWPATLVQPVGSPLSLECTVEGTSNPNLYWYRQAAGRGLQLLFYSVGIGQISSEVPQNLSASRPQDRQFILSSKKLLLSDSGFYLCAWSWRVQYGYTFGSGTRLTVV.

This clone was observed a handful of times. The rearrangement links TRBV7-9 to TRBJ1-5; D is undetermined. V lost 3 bases and J 9 bases, leaving 12 bases between the germline ends. Germline-derived CDR1 and CDR2 are SEHNR and FQNEAQ (reference sequence). The CDR3 totals 13 residues. The CDR3 DNA reads TGTGCCAGCAGCTTCTCTCCCTCAGGGCCCCAGCATTTT. The encoded protein is CASSFSPSGPQHF.

This clone was counted a single time. V gene TRBV27 combines with J gene TRBJ2-1; possibly TRBD1 for D (5 bases). Germline-derived CDR1 and CDR2 are MNHEY and SMNVEV (reference sequence). Trimming pared 6 bases from V and 0 bases from J, leaving 21 bases between. The CDR3 covers 18 residues. The CDR3 reads CASSLTPIGASSYNEQFF. The DNA of the CDR3 is TGTGCCAGCAGCTTAACACCCATTGGGGCAAGCTCCTACAATGAGCAGTTCTTC.

This clone was observed a few times. Other DNA sequences in the same sample also yield this CDR3. This chain uses TRBV2 with TRBJ2-1; TRBD2 agrees at 11 bases. The length of the CDR3 is 15 residues. J lost 1 base, V lost 4 bases, and 0 bases had no gene match. CDR1 and CDR2 from the germline V gene are SNHLY and FYNNEI. CDR3 bases: TGTGCCAGCAGTGGACTAGCGGGGTCCTACAATGAGCAGTTCTTC. Translated: CASSGLAGSYNEQFF.

On this clone itself: Other DNA sequences in the sample encode the same CDR3. The V and J genes are TRBV19 and TRBJ2-5, with unresolved D. Germline lookup yields CDR1 LNHDA and CDR2 SQIVND (reference sequence). The length of the CDR3 is 11 residues. The V end lost 3 bases, the J end lost 4 bases, and 3 bases lay between the germline ends. CDR3 bases: TGTGCCAGTAGTATCCGAGAGACCCAGTACTTC. It translates to CASSIRETQYF.

The chain carries TRBV5-4 and TRBJ2-4; possible D gene TRBD1, 5 bases. V gave up 4 bases and J gave up 0 bases, with 17 bases separating them. From germline, CDR1 is SGHNT and CDR2 YYREEE (reference sequence). This CDR3 region has 17 residues. As DNA, the CDR3 is TGTGCCAGCAGCCTTCAGGGCGTTACACTAGCCAAAAACATTCAGTACTTC. This translates into CASSLQGVTLAKNIQYF.

This clone was counted between two and nine times. The rearrangement links TRBV11-1 to TRBJ2-1; 7 nucleotides agree with TRBD1. The CDR3 is made up of 14 amino acids. Losses at the gene ends were 5 bases for V and 8 bases for J; bases not matched to a gene: 9. Germline loops: CDR1 SGHAT, CDR2 FQDESV (reference sequence). The CDR3 DNA reads as TGTGCCAGCAGCAGAAACAGACAGGGTTATGAGCAGTTCTTC. Its protein product is CASSRNRQGYEQFF. The full variable domain, rest sourced from reference TRBV11-1 and TRBJ2-1, is EAEVAQSPRYKITEKSQAVAFWCDPISGHATLYWYRQILGQGPELLVQFQDESVVDDSQLPKDRFSAERLKGVDSTLKIQPAELGDSAMYLCASSRNRQGYEQFFGPGTRLTVL.